This T cell receptor (beta chain) is drawn from a study of CD8+CD57+ T cells in acquired aplastic anemia. Whole-study context: The DNA of sorted CD4+ and CD8+ cells averaged approximately 3.4 ug. In CD4+ cells, healthy donors produced an average of about 11 million reads.

For CDR3 and TCR beta VDJ profiling, genomic DNA was the template used. TCRdb independently ran MiXCR on the reads; one entry per CDR3 protein. The sample contains some 210,000 distinct CDR3 sequences, under 65% of which appear only once. The V gene's germline CDR1 is LNHDA and CDR2 SQIVND (reference sequence). The trim removed 9 bases at V and 1 base at J, leaving 6 bases unmatched. The CDR3 sequence is 14 residues long. This clonotype was observed a single time. Its antigen remains unidentified. Notes on the study in general: Statistical testing detected no significant gap in CD8+ Simpson's diversity between patients and controls.

This sequence was found in a human donor in good health. Sequenced input: sorted CD4+, CD8+, or CD8+CD57+ T cells (not recorded which) from PBMCs. The chain uses TRBV19 and TRBJ1-2; 9 nucleotides align to TRBD1. CDR3 in amino acids: CASAGTGINYGYTF. The CDR3 DNA reads TGTGCCAGCGCCGGGACAGGGATTAACTATGGCTACACCTTC.